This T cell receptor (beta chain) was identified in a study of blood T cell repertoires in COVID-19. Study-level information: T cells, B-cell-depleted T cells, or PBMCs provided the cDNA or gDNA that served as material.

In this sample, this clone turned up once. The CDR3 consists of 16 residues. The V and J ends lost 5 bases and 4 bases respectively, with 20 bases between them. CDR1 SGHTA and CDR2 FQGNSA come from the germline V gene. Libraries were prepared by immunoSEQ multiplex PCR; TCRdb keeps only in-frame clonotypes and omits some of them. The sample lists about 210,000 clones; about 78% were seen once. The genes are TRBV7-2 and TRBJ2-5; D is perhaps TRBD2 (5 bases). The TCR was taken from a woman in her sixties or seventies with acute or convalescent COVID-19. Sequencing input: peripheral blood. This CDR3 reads CASSPRGTYSRETQYF. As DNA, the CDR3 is TGTGCCAGCAGCCCCCGGGGTACCTATTCGCGAGAGACCCAGTACTTC.